This is a list of T cell receptor beta chains from one sample in a study of blood T cell repertoires in COVID-19. The table came from immunoSEQ multiplex PCR; TCRdb's copy has only in-frame clones and leaves some out. The repertoire holds approximately 350,000 clones, with around 91% as singletons. Specimen: peripheral blood. The receptors originated from a woman between 18 and 29 years old who had recovered from COVID-19. Both conserved end residues are part of each CDR3. The D gene is left open where the match is weak. Clone size is shown for a subset of rows, as once, few, many or a class of expanded clone.

D gene: NA
clone size: NA
J gene: TRBJ2-2
V gene: TRBV7-9
CDR3 DNA: TGTGCCAGCAGCGGTACAGGGTACACCGGGGAGCTGTTTTTT
CDR3 protein: CASSGTGYTGELFF

D gene: NA
clone size: NA
J gene: TRBJ2-1
V gene: TRBV6-4
CDR3 DNA: TGTGCCAGCAGTGACCAGACTAGTAAAAGCTCCTACAATGAGCAGTTCTTC
CDR3 protein: CASSDQTSKSSYNEQFF

D gene: TRBD2
clone size: NA
J gene: TRBJ2-1
V gene: TRBV11-3
CDR3 DNA: TGTGCCAGCAGCATGGGACTAGCGGGAGGGGATGAGCAGTTCTTC
CDR3 protein: CASSMGLAGGDEQFF

D gene: NA
clone size: NA
J gene: TRBJ1-6
V gene: TRBV7-9
CDR3 DNA: TGTGCCAGTACCGCAGTTGAGGAGCATAATTCACCCCTCCACTTT
CDR3 protein: CASTAVEEHNSPLHF

D gene: NA
clone size: NA
J gene: TRBJ1-1
V gene: TRBV6-2/TRBV6-3
CDR3 DNA: TGTGCCAGCAGTTACGGGGGGGAGGTTGACACTGAAGCTTTCTTT
CDR3 protein: CASSYGGEVDTEAFF

D gene: TRBD1
clone size: NA
J gene: TRBJ1-4
V gene: TRBV2
CDR3 DNA: TGTGCCAGCAGTGACCGAGGACAGGGGATAGGGACTAATGAAAAACTGTTTTTT
CDR3 protein: CASSDRGQGIGTNEKLFF

D gene: TRBD1
clone size: once
J gene: TRBJ2-1
V gene: TRBV28
CDR3 DNA: TGTGCCAGCAGTTTCCGATTGGGGACAGGAGTACATTACAATGAGCAGTTCTTC
CDR3 protein: CASSFRLGTGVHYNEQFF

D gene: TRBD1
clone size: NA
J gene: TRBJ2-3
V gene: TRBV29-1
CDR3 DNA: TGCAGCGTTGCCGGGACAGCTGGCACAGATACGCAGTATTTT
CDR3 protein: CSVAGTAGTDTQYF

D gene: TRBD1
clone size: NA
J gene: TRBJ2-5
V gene: TRBV7-9
CDR3 DNA: TGTGCCAGCAGCCGATGGGACAGGGAAGAGACCCAGTACTTC
CDR3 protein: CASSRWDREETQYF

D gene: NA
clone size: NA
J gene: TRBJ1-1
V gene: TRBV9
CDR3 DNA: TGTGCCAGCAGCGTAGGGTCTCCTAGGGGAGAAGCTTTCTTT
CDR3 protein: CASSVGSPRGEAFF